This T cell receptor beta chain was sequenced during a study of response to subunit inactivated influenza vaccine. This clonotype was found a few times. The CDR3 spans 15 residues. V shed 2 bases and J shed 0 bases, with 8 bases lying between them. Germline values: CDR1 SGHRS, CDR2 YFSETQ. TCRdb re-analysed the RT-PCR reads in MiXCR, keeping a single row per CDR3 protein. The table records about 540,000 distinct CDR3 sequences, under 30% of them present only once. These data were also filed under a second study, of T cells expressing NK-cell markers. This second study notes: What made the TCR beta cDNA was 5'RACE template switching with UMIs. Among several donors, these clonotypes also ranked first in the CD3+CD56-NKG2C+ fraction.

The sequencing here drew on CD4+ T cells sorted from PBMCs, taken 11 to 12 days after vaccination. The source is a middle-aged man who received an inactivated influenza vaccine. The chain is built from TRBV5-1 and TRBJ1-4, with D possibly TRBD1 on 5 matching bases. CDR3 DNA sequence: TGCGCCAGCAGCTTACAGGTGGCAACTAATGAAAAACTGTTTTTT. It translates to CASSLQVATNEKLFF.